This T cell receptor (beta chain) was observed in a study of T cell clonotyping in hematopoietic cell transplantation. Study overall: Cytoreduction preceded collection of pretransplant recipient samples.

The length of the CDR3 is 14 residues. V lost 5 bases to trimming and J lost 3 bases, with 11 bases between them. Germline lookup yields CDR1 SGHDN and CDR2 FVKESK. Repertoires were generated with immunoSEQ multiplex PCR, while TCRdb's copy carries only in-frame clones and drops some. This table holds about 3,300 clones, approximately 94% found once. As to this clone: Its specificity is not known.

Findings and limits, study-wide: Recipient TCR diversity dropped after transplant; expanded clonotypes rose from day 30 to 180.

The time point was: recipient sample about 28 days before transplant, after cytoreduction. The sequence was collected from a woman between 50 and 59 years old with chronic myeloid leukemia. Some clones in this sample may be carry-over from other donors' samples. The starting material was peripheral blood mononuclear cells, obtained before stem cell transplant. The rearrangement links TRBV14 to TRBJ1-3; D call uncertain. Here the CDR3 DNA reads TGTGCCAGCAGCAAACGGGGAGGTGGAAACACCATATATTTT. Translated: CASSKRGGGNTIYF.